The 2 T cell receptor beta chains below were found in one sample sequenced in a study of blood T cell repertoires in COVID-19 (dated by TCRdb to the early 2020s). The library relied on the immunoSEQ multiplex PCR assay. As stored in TCRdb, this immuneACCESS dataset retains in-frame rearrangements with V and J assigned. A fraction of the clones does not appear; measured against another copy, unresolved V genes explain less than half of the discrepancy, and the remainder lacks a known reason. This sample has roughly 170,000 clones in its table, and over 65% of those were observed once. Clones ranked in the top ten supply 4% to 4.5% of the sample. The sequenced sample was PBMCs or T cells enriched from blood (not recorded which). All receptors come from a woman in her forties or fifties who had recovered from COVID-19.

The rearrangement joins TRBV27 to TRBJ1-1; D is unclear. This CDR3 comprises 14 residues. Trimming stripped 8 bases from V and 6 bases from J, with 19 bases between. Germline-derived CDR1 and CDR2 are MNHEY and SMNVEV (reference sequence). DNA for the CDR3: TGTGCCAGCCGACGCTACGGCTCGGCGGCTGAAGCTTTCTTT. This encodes CASRRYGSAAEAFF.

This rearrangement joins TRBV15 to TRBJ2-3; a possible D gene is TRBD2 (6 bases). Trimming took off 5 bases at V and 4 bases at J, with 16 bases between the two ends. This CDR3 spans 15 amino acids. Germline CDR1 and CDR2: LNHNV and YYDKDF (reference sequence). CDR3 sequence (DNA): TGTGCCACCAGCGGCGGAGGGAGTCTCGCAGATACGCAGTATTTT. It encodes CATSGGGSLADTQYF.